This TCR beta chain is from a study of cytomegalovirus exposure and HLA in healthy donors. On this clone itself: Its antigen remains unknown.

Germline V lookup: CDR1 SGHNT, CDR2 YYREEE (reference sequence). V shed 4 bases, J shed 4 bases, and the junction held 14 bases outside the gene matches. This CDR3 has 16 residues. Profiling relied on immunoSEQ multiplex PCR, and the TCRdb table lists in-frame clones only, not all of them. The table shows about 240,000 clones, with approximately 84% occurring only once. Study-wide points: Rarity marked most TCR sequences, yet some public TCRs occurred in many donors. Among TCR beta chains, those listed as cytomegalovirus-associated numbered over 150.

Separation from the roughly 700-subject first cohort characterized the roughly 120-subject validation cohort, to which the donors belonged. This sequence joins TRBV5-4 and TRBJ2-7; 7 bases align to TRBD1. The clonotype originates from a woman aged 25 to 45 in good health and CMV-seropositive. Sequenced material: PBMCs. CDR3 bases: TGTGCCAGCAGCCCGGGTGGGACAGTCACTATTTACGAGCAGTACTTC. This encodes CASSPGGTVTIYEQYF. The full variable domain, its missing parts supplied by reference TRBV5-4 and TRBJ2-7, is ETGVTQSPTHLIKTRGQQVTLRCSSQSGHNTVSWYQQALGQGPQFIFQYYREEENGRGNFPPRFSGLQFPNYSSELNVNALELDDSALYLCASSPGGTVTIYEQYFGPGTRLTVT.